The 24 T cell receptor beta chains given below trace back to one sample, sequenced in a study of identical twins. TCRdb reprocessed the 5' RACE reads via MiXCR and lists one record per CDR3 protein. The sample lists 1.5 million to 2 million distinct CDR3 sequences; less than 40% were seen once. The sequencing input was cord blood. These receptors all come from a newborn girl in good health.

In this sample, this clonotype turned up many times. The genes are TRBV10-3 and TRBJ2-1; unclear D gene. CDR1 and CDR2 from the germline V gene are ENHRY and SYGVKD. The CDR3 extends over 10 amino acids. The V gene lost 8 bases and the J gene lost 6 bases, with 5 bases spanning the gap. CDR3 region: CAIGSNEQFF. CDR3 nucleotides: TGTGCCATCGGTTCCAATGAGCAGTTCTTC.

This clonotype was detected once. The chain carries TRBV5-1 and TRBJ2-1; either TRBD1 or TRBD2 may supply D (5 bases each). Trimming stripped 1 base from V and 15 bases from J, with 14 bases between. Germline-derived CDR1 and CDR2 are SGHRS and YFSETQ. This CDR3 has 12 residues. CDR3 sequence reads: CASSLIQGAPFF. CDR3 bases: TGCGCCAGCAGCTTGATTCAGGGAGCTCCGTTCTTC.

The rearrangement links TRBV20-1 to TRBJ2-5, with 10 bases aligning to TRBD1. From germline, CDR1 is DFQATT and CDR2 SNEGSKA (reference sequence). The J segment lost 11 bases and the V segment lost 6 bases, leaving 9 bases of the junction unmatched. The CDR3 has 12 amino acids. The CDR3 here is CSAGQGLDEQYF. In DNA form, the CDR3 reads TGCAGTGCGGGACAGGGGCTAGATGAGCAGTACTTC.

The gene calls are TRBV5-4 and TRBJ2-7; D gene uncertain. V dropped 8 bases and J dropped 1 base, with 13 bases sitting between them. This CDR3 has 13 residues. Germline loops: CDR1 SGHNT, CDR2 YYREEE (reference sequence). CDR3 protein: CASYYIGSYEQYF. In nucleotides, the CDR3 is TGTGCCAGTTACTACATAGGATCCTACGAGCAGTACTTC.

V is TRBV10-3 and J is TRBJ2-1, with D perhaps TRBD2 (5 bases). The J call may be faulty, since TRBJ2-7 better matches the DNA end. The CDR3 contains 14 residues. In germline, CDR1 is ENHRY, CDR2 SYGVKD. The CDR3 sequence is CAISELGRYNEQYF. Written as DNA, the CDR3 is TGTGCCATCAGTGAGTTGGGGAGATACAATGAGCAGTACTTC.

This clonotype has a handful of counts. The genes are TRBV4-2 and TRBJ2-7, with TRBD2 identical over 9 bases. This CDR3 has 16 amino acids. Unmatched junction bases numbered 8, after V lost 0 bases and J lost 5 bases. Germline-derived CDR1 and CDR2 are LGHNA and YNFKEQ. The CDR3 protein is CASSQDRRGGPHEQYF. As DNA, the CDR3 is TGTGCCAGCAGCCAAGATAGGCGGGGGGGGCCCCACGAGCAGTACTTC.

The rearrangement joins TRBV7-2 to TRBJ2-5; D is undetermined. This CDR3 spans 13 amino acids. Trimming stripped 5 bases from V and 11 bases from J, with 18 bases between. Germline V gene lookup returns CDR1 SGHTA and CDR2 FQGNSA. The CDR3 loop is CASSGSAYNEQYF. The CDR3, as DNA: TGTGCCAGCAGCGGCAGCGCTTACAATGAGCAGTACTTC.

This clonotype was counted a single time. This sequence joins TRBV7-6 and TRBJ2-2; TRBD2 agrees at 9 bases. The length of the CDR3 is 15 residues. V was pared by 0 bases and J by 8 bases, with 4 bases of the junction left unmatched. CDR1 and CDR2 (germline): SGHVS, FNYEAQ. In DNA, the CDR3 is TGTGCCAGCAGCTTAGCTAGCGGGAGATTGGGGGAGCTGTTTTTT. This codes for CASSLASGRLGELFF.

CDR3 DNA sequence: TGTGCCAGCCGAGCCGGGACTAACTCCTACAATGAGCAGTTCTTC. It yields the protein CASRAGTNSYNEQFF. The gene calls are TRBV19 and TRBJ2-1; 7 bases agree with TRBD2. The CDR3 is made up of 15 amino acids. Germline trimming cut 9 bases from V and 0 bases from J; bases unmatched to any gene: 8. Germline V gives CDR1 LNHDA, CDR2 SQIVND (reference sequence).

This chain connects TRBV27 to TRBJ2-4, with 9 bases lining up with TRBD2. Unmatched junction bases numbered 13, after V lost 0 bases and J lost 13 bases. This CDR3 is 16 amino acids long. CDR1 MNHEY and CDR2 SMNVEV come from the germline V gene (reference sequence). Written as DNA, the CDR3 is TGTGCCAGCAGTTTATCCGCGGGAGGGCGGAGCAATGAGCAGTACTTC. This translates into CASSLSAGGRSNEQYF.

V usage is TRBV7-2 and J usage is TRBJ1-4; D not certain. Trimming took 2 bases from V and 4 from J, leaving 8 bases between them. Germline V gene lookup returns CDR1 SGHTA and CDR2 FQGNSA. This CDR3 is 14 amino acids long. The CDR3 DNA reads as TGTGCCAGCAGCTTAAATCCTAGTAATGAAAAACTGTTTTTT. It codes for CASSLNPSNEKLFF.

This clonotype was detected only a few times. The chain carries TRBV20-1 and TRBJ2-1; TRBD2 matches at 10 bases. Trimming took 0 bases from V and 6 from J; bases not matched to a gene: 5. CDR3 length: 15 residues. Germline CDR1 and CDR2: DFQATT and SNEGSKA (reference sequence). The CDR3 spells CSARDGGLAINEQFF. The DNA for the CDR3 is TGCAGTGCTAGAGATGGGGGACTAGCGATCAATGAGCAGTTCTTC.

This sequence joins TRBV19 and TRBJ1-4, with D tentatively TRBD1 (6 bases). Trimming removed 10 bases at V and 7 bases at J, with 19 bases between. The CDR3 consists of 14 residues. Germline V gives CDR1 LNHDA, CDR2 SQIVND (reference sequence). The CDR3 DNA reads TGTGCCATCAGGGGCAGGGTAATACGTGAAAAACTGTTTTTT. The encoded protein is CAIRGRVIREKLFF.

This rearrangement joins TRBV6-1 to TRBJ1-3; D remains ambiguous. Trimming shortened V by 11 bases and J by 0 bases, and 20 bases separated the two germline ends. Germline V lookup: CDR1 MNHNS, CDR2 SASEGT. The CDR3 is made up of 16 amino acids. The CDR3 DNA reads as TGTGCCGGCAATCTTCGCGGACGGAGCTCTGGAAACACCATATATTTT. This gives the protein CAGNLRGRSSGNTIYF.

This clonotype showed up just a few times. This rearrangement joins TRBV29-1 to TRBJ2-3; D is possibly TRBD2 (5 bases). Deletions cut 4 bases from V and 8 bases from J, with 13 bases between. The CDR3 runs 12 residues. The V gene's germline CDR1 is SQVTM and CDR2 ANQGSEA. CDR3 DNA: TGCAGCGTTGTGCCACGCCGGGGTACGCAGTATTTT. Protein: CSVVPRRGTQYF.

The V call is TRBV30, the J call TRBJ1-1; 11 nucleotides agree with TRBD1. The CDR3 has 15 amino acids. The V gene's germline CDR1 is GTSNPN and CDR2 SVGIG (reference sequence). V shed 0 bases, J shed 4 bases, and the junction held 4 bases outside the gene matches. As DNA, the CDR3 is TGTGCCTGGAGTGTACTTGGGACAGGGGGCACTGAAGCTTTCTTT. Translation: CAWSVLGTGGTEAFF.

As DNA, the CDR3 is TGTGCCAGCAGCTTAGGGGTCCAGGGTGGTGGCTACACCTTC. Translation gives CASSLGVQGGGYTF. The gene calls are TRBV7-2 and TRBJ1-2; D is perhaps TRBD1 (5 bases). Germline V CDR1 and CDR2: SGHTA, FQGNSA. Trimming shortened V by 1 base and J by 7 bases, and 13 bases separated the two germline ends. The CDR3 runs 14 residues.

This clonotype showed up just a few times. This chain uses TRBV6-5 with TRBJ2-1; 9 positions match TRBD2. The CDR3 loop spans 16 amino acids. V shed 2 bases and J 4 bases; nucleotides not matched to a gene: 6. CDR1 is MNHEY, CDR2 SVGAGI, per germline. CDR3 DNA sequence: TGTGCCAGCAGTTACACCATAGCGGGAGAGTACAATGAGCAGTTCTTC. Translated, it gives CASSYTIAGEYNEQFF.

The chain uses TRBV25-1 and TRBJ1-1, with no clear D. The ends were cut back, 6 bases at V and 0 bases at J, with 17 bases in the middle. This CDR3 is 16 amino acids long. CDR1 MGHDK and CDR2 SYGVNS come from the germline V gene. The CDR3 protein is CASSHDGVAMNTEAFF. The CDR3 DNA sequence: TGTGCCAGCAGCCACGACGGCGTGGCCATGAACACTGAAGCTTTCTTT.

Notes on this clonotype: A clone one base away is much larger, so this may be a read error. CDR3 coding DNA: TGCAGCGTTGCGGGGGGACTCTCCTACAATGAGCAGTACTTC. Translated: CSVAGGLSYNEQYF. The chain uses TRBV29-1 and TRBJ2-5; 7 bases fit TRBD2. After removal of 4 bases from V and 11 bases from J, the junction contained 16 bases not matched to a gene. CDR1 and CDR2 from the germline V gene are SQVTM and ANQGSEA. The CDR3 sequence is 14 residues long.

This chain uses TRBV11-2 with TRBJ2-1; 9 nucleotides line up with TRBD2. The J call is uncertain, as TRBJ2-7 better fits the DNA end. The CDR3 loop spans 15 amino acids. Per germline, CDR1 SGHAT and CDR2 FQNNGV. The CDR3 region has the DNA TGTGCCAGCAGCTTAGACGGGACTAGCTACAATGAGCAGTACTTC. Translation: CASSLDGTSYNEQYF.

The rearrangement joins TRBV9 to TRBJ2-1; TRBD1 matches 7 bases. This CDR3 has 16 amino acids. Germline CDR1 and CDR2: SGDLS and YYNGEE. The J segment lost 0 bases and the V segment lost 0 bases, leaving 3 bases of the junction unmatched. The CDR3 DNA reads as TGTGCCAGCAGCGTAGGCACAGGGGACTCCTACAATGAGCAGTTCTTC. Amino acids: CASSVGTGDSYNEQFF. Drawing the rest from reference TRBV9 and TRBJ2-1, the complete variable domain is DSGVTQTPKHLITATGQRVTLRCSPRSGDLSVYWYQQSLDQGLQFLIQYYNGEERAKGNILERFSAQQFPDLHSELNLSSLELGDSALYFCASSVGTGDSYNEQFFGPGTRLTVL.

The V and J genes are TRBV3-1 and TRBJ1-6; 10 bases line up with TRBD1. There are 14 residues in the CDR3. The junction had 7 bases not matched to a gene; V was cut back by 3 bases and J by 14 bases. Germline CDR1 and CDR2: LGHDT and YNNKEL (reference sequence). CDR3 sequence: CASSQRDRGMTLHF. In DNA, the CDR3 is TGTGCCAGCAGCCAGAGGGACAGGGGAATGACCCTCCACTTT.

The rearrangement links TRBV28 to TRBJ2-5; a possible D gene is TRBD1 (6 bases). There are 14 residues in the CDR3. Between the trimmed V and J ends, which lost 1 base and 6 bases, there was a span of 12 bases. Germline CDR1 reads MDHEN; CDR2 reads SYDVKM. CDR3 loop: CASSLYWGLKTQYF. CDR3 nucleotide sequence: TGTGCCAGCAGTTTATATTGGGGGCTCAAGACCCAGTACTTC.